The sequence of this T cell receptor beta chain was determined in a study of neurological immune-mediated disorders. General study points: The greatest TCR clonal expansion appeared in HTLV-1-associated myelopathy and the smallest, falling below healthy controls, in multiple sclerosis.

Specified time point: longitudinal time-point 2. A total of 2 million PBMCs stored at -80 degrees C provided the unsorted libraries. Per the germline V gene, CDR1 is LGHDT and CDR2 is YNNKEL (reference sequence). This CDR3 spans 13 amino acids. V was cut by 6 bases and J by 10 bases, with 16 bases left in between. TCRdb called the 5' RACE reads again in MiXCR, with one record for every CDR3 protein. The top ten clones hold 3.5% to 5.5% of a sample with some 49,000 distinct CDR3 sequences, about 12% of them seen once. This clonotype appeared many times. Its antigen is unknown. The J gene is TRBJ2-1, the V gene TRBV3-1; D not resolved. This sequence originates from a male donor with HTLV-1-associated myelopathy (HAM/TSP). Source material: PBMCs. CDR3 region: CASSPRMTSEQFF. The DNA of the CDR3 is TGTGCCAGCAGTCCCAGAATGACCAGCGAGCAGTTCTTC.